This T cell receptor (beta chain) was found in a study of shared clonotypes between healthy human individuals. Study-level results: Generally, naive subsets (rather than memory subsets) showed larger estimated richness. Clonotypes shared by all four sorted-subset donors had higher generation probabilities than non-shared clonotypes. Naive CD4 clonotypes were shared across a handful of donors at about 5.3%.

A CD45RA+ naive subset and a CD45RA-negative memory subset were split from CD4+ cells. Trimming took 8 bases from V and 0 from J; bases not matched to a gene: 9. Germline CDR1 MNHEY, CDR2 SVGAGI. The length of the CDR3 is 15 residues. As regards this clone: Antigen unknown.

Assay used: immunoSEQ multiplex PCR; TCRdb lists only in-frame clones, some missing. The sample holds over 2 million clones, 92% seen once. The source is a man younger than 30 in good health. Some clones in this sample may be carry-over from other donors' samples. Sequencing input: naive CD4+ T cells from PBMCs. Subset indicated: CD45RA+ positively selected. This chain connects TRBV6-5 to TRBJ2-7; the match to TRBD1 covers 8 bases. This CDR3 reads CASGRTQGASYEQYF. The CDR3 DNA sequence: TGTGCCAGCGGTCGGACCCAGGGGGCCTCCTACGAGCAGTACTTC.